This T cell receptor (beta chain) was identified in a study of Ad26.COV2.S vaccination and SARS-CoV-2 variants. Overall study results and limits: Assessments of TCR breadth and depth may have underestimated the total T cell responses. Substantial breadth was reportedly displayed by spike-specific CD8+ and CD4+ T cell responses after vaccination. Spike-specific TCR breadth ran higher among vaccine recipients than placebo recipients.

This CDR3 is 15 amino acids long. CDR1 is LNHDA, CDR2 SQIVND, per germline (reference sequence). V trimming: 6 bases; J trimming: 7 bases; junction bases outside the gene matches: 10. Comments on this clone: The antigen remains unidentified.

Libraries were prepared by immunoSEQ multiplex PCR; TCRdb keeps only in-frame clonotypes and omits some of them. The sample carries about 140,000 clones, 80% to 90% recorded once. The clonotype originates from a human donor who had recovered from COVID-19. The material was peripheral blood, obtained after recovery from COVID-19. The V and J genes are TRBV19 and TRBJ2-1, with 9 bases identical to TRBD2. CDR3 DNA sequence: TGTGCCAGTAGGAGTGGGCTAGCGGGGTTTAATGAGCAGTTCTTC. It specifies CASRSGLAGFNEQFF.